A selection of T cell receptor beta chains follows, all from one sample in a study of T cell responses to AZD1222 COVID-19 vaccine. TCRdb's copy holds only in-frame clones and misses some; the assay was immunoSEQ multiplex PCR. Of about 94,000 clones listed, roughly 90% are singletons. Here the sequenced sample was peripheral blood, taken on day 0 of AZD1222 vaccination. The receptors were gathered from an adult in good health. Both conserved end residues are part of each CDR3. D genes are given only for firm matches. Some rows have no size entry. The others give once, few or many, or a class for an expanded clone.

d_call j_call clone_size v_call cdr3_nt cdr3_aa
- TRBJ1-1 - TRBV6-5 TGTGCCAGCAGCTTAATCCGGGGCCAGGCTTTCTTT CASSLIRGQAFF
- TRBJ1-1 - TRBV27 TGTGCCAGCAGTTTAACCCGGGGCAGGGTGAACACTGAAGCTTTCTTT CASSLTRGRVNTEAFF
- TRBJ2-1 once TRBV6-5 TGTGCCAGCAACTGGGCAGGGGGGCTTGGAAATGAGCAGTTCTTC CASNWAGGLGNEQFF
- TRBJ1-5 - TRBV7-8 TGTGCCAGCAGCTTTGCAGGAGGGAGCAATCAGCCCCAGCATTTT CASSFAGGSNQPQHF
- TRBJ2-1 - TRBV13 TGTGCCAGCAGCTTAGAACCGTATGAGCAGTTCTTC CASSLEPYEQFF
- TRBJ1-1 - TRBV29-1 TGCAGCGCCGAGTCAGGGAACACTGAAGCTTTCTTT CSAESGNTEAFF
- TRBJ2-7 few TRBV7-3 TGTGCCAGCAGCTCTGGGGCAGGGTACGAGCAGTACTTC CASSSGAGYEQYF
- TRBJ1-2 - TRBV7-2 TGTGCCAGCAGCCCGCAGCTGGAATATGGCTACACCTTC CASSPQLEYGYTF
- TRBJ1-5 - TRBV9 TGTGCCAGCAGCGGCAATGGTCACGCTCAGCCCCAGCATTTT CASSGNGHAQPQHF
- TRBJ2-6 - TRBV5-6 TGTGCCAGCAGCTCGGTGGTTGGGGCCAACGTCCTGACTTTC CASSSVVGANVLTF
- TRBJ2-7 - TRBV6-8 TGTGCCAGCAACCCCCGGGCGCCCCCCTACGAGCAGTACTTC CASNPRAPPYEQYF
- TRBJ2-7 large TRBV2 TGTGCCAGCAGTGGGGGGCCGGACGAGCAGTACTTC CASSGGPDEQYF
TRBD1 TRBJ2-5 - TRBV5-1 TGCGCCAGCAGCTTGGGACAGGGAATACCGAAAGAGACCCAGTACTTC CASSLGQGIPKETQYF
TRBD1 TRBJ2-1 - TRBV7-6 TGTGCCAGCAGCTCTAGACAGGGGGCCATGGATGAGCAGTTCTTC CASSSRQGAMDEQFF
- TRBJ1-1 - TRBV18 TGTGCCAGCTCACCGGCTTTGGAGGTGAACACTGAAGCTTTCTTT CASSPALEVNTEAFF
TRBD1 TRBJ1-6 - TRBV29-1 TGCAGCGTCCAGACAGGGTTTGATTCACCCCTCCACTTT CSVQTGFDSPLHF
- TRBJ1-5 - TRBV30 TGTGCCTGGAGTGTACTAGGTCCTCATCAGCCCCAGCATTTT CAWSVLGPHQPQHF
- TRBJ2-7 few TRBV20-1 TGCAGTGTACGGCCCGGCTACGAGCAGTACTTC CSVRPGYEQYF
TRBD1 TRBJ2-1 - TRBV6-5 TGTGCCAGCAGTTACCAGGACAGGGAGCATGAGCAGTTCTTC CASSYQDREHEQFF
- TRBJ1-2 - TRBV6-2/TRBV6-3 TGTGCCAGCAGTGCAAATTTTCCCTATGGCTACACCTTC CASSANFPYGYTF
TRBD1 TRBJ1-6 - TRBV4-3 TGCGCCAGCAGCCCACAGGGGAGCTCCTATAATTCACCCCTCCACTTT CASSPQGSSYNSPLHF
- TRBJ2-7 - TRBV7-8 TGTGCCAGCAGATCCGTACCCGGGGACTCGGGCGAGCAGTACTTC CASRSVPGDSGEQYF
- TRBJ2-3 once TRBV27 TGTGCCAGCAGTTTATCCGCTAATGGGAATACGCAGTATTTT CASSLSANGNTQYF
- TRBJ1-4 - TRBV5-4 TGTGCCAGCAGCTTGGGGACAGCCTTTGGTGAAAAACTGTTTTTT CASSLGTAFGEKLFF
- TRBJ2-3 once TRBV5-1 TGCGCCAGCAGCTTGGGTACGGGGGTCTCGGTGGCAGATACGCAGTATTTT CASSLGTGVSVADTQYF
TRBD1 TRBJ1-6 - TRBV13 TGTGCCAGCAGCAAGACAGGGCTCAGGATTAATTCACCCCTCCACTTT CASSKTGLRINSPLHF
- TRBJ1-5 - TRBV5-4 TGTGCCAGCAGCTTGGATGGCGCCAGCCGGAATCAGCCCCAGCATTTT CASSLDGASRNQPQHF